This T cell receptor (beta chain) was observed in a study of T cell responses to AZD1222 COVID-19 vaccine. Findings and limits, study-wide: Across the whole spike, CD4 TCRs peaked at regions 160-218 and 743-854. Spike-specific TCR breadth rose after two AZD1222 doses, and depth rose as well. Only after the peak T cell response were repertoires sampled.

The CDR3 length is 15 residues. Germline trimming cut 4 bases from V and 0 bases from J; bases unmatched to any gene: 5. In germline, CDR1 is SGHRS, CDR2 YFSETQ. Pooled samples include second doses given at about 4 or 12 weeks. A word on this clone: What it recognizes is unknown.

TCRdb keeps only in-frame clones here, not all; method: immunoSEQ multiplex PCR. The sample yields 90,000 to 120,000 clones, about 85% seen once. The input for sequencing was peripheral blood, taken 28 days after the second AZD1222 dose. The J gene is TRBJ1-2, the V gene TRBV5-1; the match to TRBD1 covers 8 bases. This sequence was found in an adult who received the AZD1222 COVID-19 vaccine. DNA for the CDR3: TGCGCCAGCAGCCCCGGACAGGGACCTAACTATGGCTACACCTTC. It translates to CASSPGQGPNYGYTF.